This T cell receptor (beta chain) was identified during a study of T cell responses to AZD1222 COVID-19 vaccine. V lost 6 bases, J lost 7 bases, and 8 bases stayed unmatched. The CDR3 sequence is 15 residues long. Germline assignment: CDR1 LGHDT and CDR2 YNNKEL (reference sequence). Clones were read by immunoSEQ multiplex PCR, and TCRdb kept only the in-frame ones, dropping some. In the table there are 90,000 to 150,000 clones, 88% of which are singletons. This specimen consisted of peripheral blood, obtained on day 0 of AZD1222 vaccination. The TCR was taken from an adult in good health. The chain employs TRBV3-1 (or the pseudogene TRBV3-2) and TRBJ2-1, with 11 bases identical to TRBD2. CDR3 amino acids: CASSPSGGPGNEQFF. The CDR3 DNA sequence: TGTGCCAGCAGTCCTAGCGGGGGGCCGGGGAATGAGCAGTTCTTC.